Listed here are 12 T cell receptor beta chains from one sample, sequenced in a study of blood T cell repertoires in COVID-19. TCRdb's copy holds only in-frame clones and misses some; the assay was immunoSEQ multiplex PCR. The sample contains around 40,000 clones, about 85% of which appear only once. Sequenced sample: peripheral blood. The receptors originated from a human donor in a cohort sampled during active COVID-19.

The chain uses TRBV14 and TRBJ2-7; 8 nucleotides agree with TRBD2. Trimming took 3 bases from V and 4 from J; bases not matched to a gene: 2. Germline assignment: CDR1 SGHDN and CDR2 FVKESK. The CDR3 length is 13 residues. The CDR3 sequence: CASSHERGYEQYF. The CDR3 DNA sequence: TGTGCCAGCAGCCATGAGCGGGGGTACGAGCAGTACTTC.

The chain joins TRBV7-6 to TRBJ1-2, with a possible D match to TRBD1 (5 bases). The CDR3 spans 18 residues. CDR1 and CDR2 from the germline V gene are SGHVS and FNYEAQ. Trimming took 5 bases from V and 0 from J, leaving 22 bases between them. Here the CDR3 DNA reads TGTGCCAGCAGCCCCACGGCGGCTTGGGGCAGCGCTAACTATGGCTACACCTTC. It encodes CASSPTAAWGSANYGYTF.

The CDR3 protein is CASSPRASPNYGYTF. The DNA of the CDR3 is TGTGCCAGCTCACCACGGGCCAGCCCTAACTATGGCTACACCTTC. The chain uses TRBV18 and TRBJ1-2; D unresolved. CDR3 length: 15 amino acids. The V gene lost 1 base and the J gene lost 0 bases, with 9 bases spanning the gap. The germline V gene has CDR1 KGHSH and CDR2 LQKENI.

The chain combines TRBV29-1 with TRBJ1-2; TRBD1 agrees at 7 bases. V gave up 6 bases and J gave up 7 bases; unmatched junction bases: 8. The V gene's germline CDR1 is SQVTM and CDR2 ANQGSEA. The CDR3 contains 12 residues. The CDR3 spells CSVDGTDAGYTF. The DNA of the CDR3 is TGCAGCGTAGACGGGACAGATGCTGGCTACACCTTC.

V gene TRBV5-1 combines with J gene TRBJ2-3; D gene uncertain. The CDR3 has 15 residues. V was trimmed by 6 bases and J by 0 bases, leaving 14 bases between them. Germline V lookup: CDR1 SGHRS, CDR2 YFSETQ. CDR3: CASIVGASSTDTQYF. DNA for the CDR3: TGCGCCAGCATCGTCGGAGCGTCTAGCACAGATACGCAGTATTTT.

The rearrangement joins TRBV5-6 to TRBJ1-1, with no clear D. Germline CDR1 and CDR2: SGHDT and YYEEEE. The CDR3 consists of 13 residues. V lost 0 bases and J 3 bases, leaving 6 bases between the germline ends. CDR3 bases: TGTGCCAGCAGCTTGGTAGGAGACACTGAAGCTTTCTTT. Translating it yields CASSLVGDTEAFF. The variable domain in full, with the rest retrieved from reference TRBV5-6 and TRBJ1-1, is DAGVTQSPTHLIKTRGQQVTLRCSPKSGHDTVSWYQQALGQGPQFIFQYYEEEERQRGNFPDRFSGHQFPNYSSELNVNALLLGDSALYLCASSLVGDTEAFFGQGTRLTVV.

The chain couples TRBV7-9 to TRBJ1-1; the match to TRBD1 covers 10 bases. The CDR3 loop spans 15 amino acids. The V and J ends lost 0 bases and 3 bases, in that order; junction bases with no gene match: 1. Germline CDR1 reads SEHNR; CDR2 reads FQNEAQ (reference sequence). The CDR3 spells CASSLAGQGYTEAFF. The CDR3 bases are TGTGCCAGCAGCTTAGCGGGACAGGGGTACACTGAAGCTTTCTTT.

For the CDR3, the DNA is TGTGCCAGCAGTGCCGCCGGGACTAGCCACGAGCAGTACTTC. Translated, it gives CASSAAGTSHEQYF. This chain links TRBV6-2 or TRBV6-3 with TRBJ2-7, with TRBD2 identical over 9 bases. V gave up 5 bases and J gave up 5 bases; unmatched junction bases: 7. Germline CDR1 and CDR2: MNHEY and SVGEGT. The CDR3 spans 14 residues.

Written as DNA, the CDR3 is TGCGCCAGCAGCTCCGGAGGCCAGCCCGGGCCAGCTGCCCAGTACTTC. It encodes CASSSGGQPGPAAQYF. The chain employs TRBV5-1 and TRBJ2-5; D possibly corresponds to TRBD2 (5 bases). Germline V CDR1 and CDR2: SGHRS, YFSETQ. Between the trimmed V and J ends, which lost 3 bases and 9 bases, there was a span of 24 bases. CDR3 length: 16 amino acids.

This clone was seen a few times. V is TRBV24-1 and J is TRBJ2-1; 12 bases align to TRBD2. Looked up from germline, CDR1 is KGHDR and CDR2 is SFDVKD. This CDR3 comprises 16 residues. Unmatched junction bases numbered 7, after V lost 4 bases and J lost 7 bases. CDR3 sequence reads: CATSDTSGGNENEQFF. DNA for the CDR3: TGTGCCACCAGTGACACTAGCGGGGGGAATGAGAATGAGCAGTTCTTC.

This clone counts as medium-sized. The chain couples TRBV5-4 to TRBJ1-1; D perhaps matches TRBD1 (6 bases). The CDR3 spans 15 residues. Germline lookup yields CDR1 SGHNT and CDR2 YYREEE (reference sequence). V dropped 9 bases and J dropped 10 bases, with 28 bases sitting between them. CDR3 sequence (DNA): TGTGCCAAACCCATGTCGGGGGGCGAATTAAACGGAGCTTTCTTT. This encodes CAKPMSGGELNGAFF.

The chain uses TRBV5-1 and TRBJ1-5; possibly TRBD1 for D (6 bases). V dropped 2 bases and J dropped 4 bases, with 13 bases sitting between them. CDR3 length: 15 amino acids. Germline values: CDR1 SGHRS, CDR2 YFSETQ. DNA for the CDR3: TGCGCCAGCAGCTTAGGGACACCTGATAATCAGCCCCAGCATTTT. Protein: CASSLGTPDNQPQHF. The full variable domain, rest sourced from reference TRBV5-1 and TRBJ1-5, is KAGVTQTPRYLIKTRGQQVTLSCSPISGHRSVSWYQQTPGQGLQFLFEYFSETQRNKGNFPGRFSGRQFSNSRSEMNVSTLELGDSALYLCASSLGTPDNQPQHFGDGTRLSIL.